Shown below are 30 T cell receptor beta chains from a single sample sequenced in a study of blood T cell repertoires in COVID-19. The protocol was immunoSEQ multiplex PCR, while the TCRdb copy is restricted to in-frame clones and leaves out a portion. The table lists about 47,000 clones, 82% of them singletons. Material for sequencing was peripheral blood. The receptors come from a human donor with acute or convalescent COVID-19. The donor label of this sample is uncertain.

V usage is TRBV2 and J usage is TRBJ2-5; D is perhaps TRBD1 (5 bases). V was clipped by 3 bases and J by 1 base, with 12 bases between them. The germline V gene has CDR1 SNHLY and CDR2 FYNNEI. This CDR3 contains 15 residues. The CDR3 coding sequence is TGTGCCAGCAGTGAGGGTTTACAGGTCCAAGAGACCCAGTACTTC. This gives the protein CASSEGLQVQETQYF.

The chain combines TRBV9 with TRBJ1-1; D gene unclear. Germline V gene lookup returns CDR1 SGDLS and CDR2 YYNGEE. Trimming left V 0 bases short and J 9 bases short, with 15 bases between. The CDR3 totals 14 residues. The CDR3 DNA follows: TGTGCCAGCAGCGTAGGACGTTTGGAGGAACAAGCTTTCTTT. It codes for CASSVGRLEEQAFF.

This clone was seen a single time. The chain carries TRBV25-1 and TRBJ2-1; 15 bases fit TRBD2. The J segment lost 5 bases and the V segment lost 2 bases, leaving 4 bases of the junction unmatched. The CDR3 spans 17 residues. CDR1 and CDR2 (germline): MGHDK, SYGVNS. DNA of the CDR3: TGTGCCAGCAGTGAAACCTGGACTAGCGGGGGGGACAATGAGCAGTTCTTC. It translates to CASSETWTSGGDNEQFF.

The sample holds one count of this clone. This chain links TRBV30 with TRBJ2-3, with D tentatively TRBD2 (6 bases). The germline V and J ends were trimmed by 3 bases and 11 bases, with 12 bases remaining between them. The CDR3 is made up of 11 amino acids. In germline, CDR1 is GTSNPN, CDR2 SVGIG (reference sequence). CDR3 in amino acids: CAWSAGTQQYF. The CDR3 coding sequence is TGTGCCTGGAGCGCCGGGACTCAGCAGTATTTT. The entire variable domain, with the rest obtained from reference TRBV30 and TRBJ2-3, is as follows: SQTIHQWPATLVQPVGSPLSLECTVEGTSNPNLYWYRQAAGRGLQLLFYSVGIGQISSEVPQNLSASRPQDRQFILSSKKLLLSDSGFYLCAWSAGTQQYFGPGTRLTVL.

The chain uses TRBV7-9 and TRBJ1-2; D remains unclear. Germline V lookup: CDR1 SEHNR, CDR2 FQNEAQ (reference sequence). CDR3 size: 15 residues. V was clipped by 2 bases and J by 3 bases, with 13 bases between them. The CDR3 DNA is TGTGCCAGCAGCTTACTATGGGAGCCAGACTATGGCTACACCTTC. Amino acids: CASSLLWEPDYGYTF.

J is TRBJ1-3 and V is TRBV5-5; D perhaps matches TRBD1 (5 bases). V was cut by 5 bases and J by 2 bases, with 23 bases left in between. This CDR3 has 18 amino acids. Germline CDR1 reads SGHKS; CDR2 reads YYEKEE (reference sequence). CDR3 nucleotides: TGTGCCAGCAGTTTGTCCTCAAGGGGAAATGGGGCTGGAAACACCATATATTTT. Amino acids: CASSLSSRGNGAGNTIYF. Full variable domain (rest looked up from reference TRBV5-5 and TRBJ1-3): DAGVTQSPTHLIKTRGQQVTLRCSPISGHKSVSWYQQVLGQGPQFIFQYYEKEERGRGNFPDRFSARQFPNYSSELNVNALLLGDSALYLCASSLSSRGNGAGNTIYFGEGSWLTVV.

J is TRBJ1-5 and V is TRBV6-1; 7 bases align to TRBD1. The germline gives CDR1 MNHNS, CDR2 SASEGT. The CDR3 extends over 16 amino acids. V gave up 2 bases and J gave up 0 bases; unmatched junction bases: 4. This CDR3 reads CASSEQTGLSNQPQHF. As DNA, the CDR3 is TGTGCCAGCAGTGAACAGACAGGGCTTAGCAATCAGCCCCAGCATTTT.

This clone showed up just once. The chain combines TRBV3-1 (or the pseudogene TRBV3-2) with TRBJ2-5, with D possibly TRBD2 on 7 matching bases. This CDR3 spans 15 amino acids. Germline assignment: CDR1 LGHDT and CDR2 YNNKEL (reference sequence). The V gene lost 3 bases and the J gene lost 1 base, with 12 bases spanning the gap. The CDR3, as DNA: TGTGCCAGCAGCCATATACGGGGGGCCCAAGAGACCCAGTACTTC. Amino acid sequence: CASSHIRGAQETQYF.

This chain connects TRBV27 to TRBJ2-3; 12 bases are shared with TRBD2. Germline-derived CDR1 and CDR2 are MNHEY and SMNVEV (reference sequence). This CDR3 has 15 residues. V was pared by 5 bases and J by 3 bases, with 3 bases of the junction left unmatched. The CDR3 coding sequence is TGTGCCAGCAGTGCAGGACTAGCGGGAACAGATACGCAGTATTTT. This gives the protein CASSAGLAGTDTQYF.

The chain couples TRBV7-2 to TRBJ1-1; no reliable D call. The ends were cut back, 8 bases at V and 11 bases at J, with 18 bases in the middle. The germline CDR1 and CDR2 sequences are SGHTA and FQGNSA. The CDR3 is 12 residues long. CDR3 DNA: TGTGCCAGCTCCCGGCCAAAACGGGAGGCTTTCTTT. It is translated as CASSRPKREAFF.

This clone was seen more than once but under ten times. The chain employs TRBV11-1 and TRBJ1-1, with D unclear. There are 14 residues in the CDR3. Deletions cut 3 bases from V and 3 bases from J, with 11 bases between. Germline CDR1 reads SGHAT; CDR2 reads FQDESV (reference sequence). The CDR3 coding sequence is TGTGCCAGCAGCTTTCGGAGGCTGGACACTGAAGCTTTCTTT. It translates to CASSFRRLDTEAFF.

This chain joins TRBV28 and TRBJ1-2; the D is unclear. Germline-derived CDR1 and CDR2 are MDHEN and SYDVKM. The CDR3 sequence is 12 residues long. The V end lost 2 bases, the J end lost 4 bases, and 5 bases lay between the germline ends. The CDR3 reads CASSLAVYGYTF. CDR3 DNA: TGTGCCAGCAGTTTAGCAGTCTATGGCTACACCTTC.

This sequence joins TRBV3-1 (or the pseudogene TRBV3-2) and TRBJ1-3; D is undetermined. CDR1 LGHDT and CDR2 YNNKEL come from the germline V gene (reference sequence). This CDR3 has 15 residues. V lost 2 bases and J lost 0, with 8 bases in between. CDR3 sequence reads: CASSQNPDSGNTIYF. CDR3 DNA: TGTGCCAGCAGCCAAAATCCAGACTCTGGAAACACCATATATTTT.

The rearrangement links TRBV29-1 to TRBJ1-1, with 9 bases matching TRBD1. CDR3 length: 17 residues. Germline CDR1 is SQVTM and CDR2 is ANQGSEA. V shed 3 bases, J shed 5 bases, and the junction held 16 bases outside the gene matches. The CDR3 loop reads CSVDGALGQGVGTEAFF. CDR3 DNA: TGCAGCGTTGACGGGGCATTGGGACAGGGCGTTGGAACTGAAGCTTTCTTT.

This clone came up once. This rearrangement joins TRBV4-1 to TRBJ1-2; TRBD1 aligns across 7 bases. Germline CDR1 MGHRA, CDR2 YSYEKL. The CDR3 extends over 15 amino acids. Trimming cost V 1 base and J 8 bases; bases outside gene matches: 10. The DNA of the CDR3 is TGCGCCAGCAGCCAAGGCCCCATACAGGGGCTCGGCTACACCTTC. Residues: CASSQGPIQGLGYTF.

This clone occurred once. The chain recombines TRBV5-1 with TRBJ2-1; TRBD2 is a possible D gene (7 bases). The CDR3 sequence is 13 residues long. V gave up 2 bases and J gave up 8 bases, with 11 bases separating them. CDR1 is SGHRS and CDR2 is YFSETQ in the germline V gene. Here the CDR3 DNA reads TGCGCCAGCAGCTTTTCGGGGGGCGATGAGCAGTTCTTC. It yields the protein CASSFSGGDEQFF.

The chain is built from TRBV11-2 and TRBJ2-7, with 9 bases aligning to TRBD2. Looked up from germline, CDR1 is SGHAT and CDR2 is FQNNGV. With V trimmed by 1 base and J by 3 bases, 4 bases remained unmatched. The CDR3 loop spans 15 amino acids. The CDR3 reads CASSLGLAEIYEQYF. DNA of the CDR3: TGTGCCAGCAGCTTAGGACTAGCGGAAATCTACGAGCAGTACTTC.

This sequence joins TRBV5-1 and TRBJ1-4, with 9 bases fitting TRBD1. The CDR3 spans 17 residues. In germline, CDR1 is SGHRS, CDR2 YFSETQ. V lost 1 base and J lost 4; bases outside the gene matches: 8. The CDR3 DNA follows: TGCGCCAGCAGCTTGATTGGGGGGACAGGGTTTAATGAAAAACTGTTTTTT. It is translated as CASSLIGGTGFNEKLFF.

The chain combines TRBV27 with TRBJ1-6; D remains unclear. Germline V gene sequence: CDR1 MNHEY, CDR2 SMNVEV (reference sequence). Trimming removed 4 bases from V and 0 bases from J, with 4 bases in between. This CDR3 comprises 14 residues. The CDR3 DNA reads TGTGCCAGCAGTTACGGCTCCTATAATTCACCCCTCCACTTT. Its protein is CASSYGSYNSPLHF.

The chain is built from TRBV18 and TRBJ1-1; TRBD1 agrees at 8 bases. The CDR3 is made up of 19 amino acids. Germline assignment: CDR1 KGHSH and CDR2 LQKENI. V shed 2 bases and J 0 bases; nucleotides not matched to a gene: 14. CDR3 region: CASSPIETGARSVNTEAFF. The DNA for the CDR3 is TGTGCCAGCTCACCAATAGAGACAGGGGCCAGGTCGGTGAACACTGAAGCTTTCTTT.

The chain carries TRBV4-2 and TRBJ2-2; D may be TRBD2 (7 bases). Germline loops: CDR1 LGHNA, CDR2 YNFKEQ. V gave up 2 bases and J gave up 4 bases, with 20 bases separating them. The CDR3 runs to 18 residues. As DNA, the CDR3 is TGTGCCAGCAGCCAAAACACCATAGGCGGGGGCACCACCGGGGAGCTGTTTTTT. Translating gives CASSQNTIGGGTTGELFF.

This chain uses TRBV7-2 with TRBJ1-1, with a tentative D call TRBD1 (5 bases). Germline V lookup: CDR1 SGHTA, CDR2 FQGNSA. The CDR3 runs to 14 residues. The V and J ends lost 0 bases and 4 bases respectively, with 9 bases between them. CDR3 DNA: TGTGCCAGCAGCTTAGCTCCAGGGTCCACTGAAGCTTTCTTT. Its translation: CASSLAPGSTEAFF.

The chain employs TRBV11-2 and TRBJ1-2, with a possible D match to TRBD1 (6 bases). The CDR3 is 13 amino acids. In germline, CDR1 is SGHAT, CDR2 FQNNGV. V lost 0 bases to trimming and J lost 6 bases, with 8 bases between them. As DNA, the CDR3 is TGTGCCAGCAGCTTAGACAGGGGAAATGGCTACACCTTC. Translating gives CASSLDRGNGYTF.

CDR3 in amino acids: CASSPRRGPGYEQYF. The CDR3 DNA follows: TGTGCCAGCTCCCCAAGGAGAGGCCCGGGGTACGAGCAGTACTTC. The chain carries TRBV18 and TRBJ2-7; possibly TRBD2 for D (5 bases). CDR3 length: 15 amino acids. V was cut by 6 bases and J by 4 bases, with 19 bases left in between. The germline V gene encodes CDR1 KGHSH and CDR2 LQKENI.

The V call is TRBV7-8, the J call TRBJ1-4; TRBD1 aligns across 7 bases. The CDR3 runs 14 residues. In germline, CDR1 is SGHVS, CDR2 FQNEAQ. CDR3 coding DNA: TGTGCAGCAGCCCCGACAGGGAGGCGTGAAAAACTGTTTTTT. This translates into CAAAPTGRREKLFF.

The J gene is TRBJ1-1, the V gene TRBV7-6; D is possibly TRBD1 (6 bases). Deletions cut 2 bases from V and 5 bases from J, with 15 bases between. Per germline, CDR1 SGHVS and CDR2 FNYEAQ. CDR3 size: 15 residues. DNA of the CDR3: TGTGCCAGCAGCTTATACGCGGGGGCGAATACTGAAGCTTTCTTT. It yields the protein CASSLYAGANTEAFF.

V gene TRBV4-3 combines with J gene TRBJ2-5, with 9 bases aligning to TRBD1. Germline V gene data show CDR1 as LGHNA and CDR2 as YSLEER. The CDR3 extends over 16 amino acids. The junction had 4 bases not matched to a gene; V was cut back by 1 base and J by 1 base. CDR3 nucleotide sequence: TGCGCCAGCAGCCAAGGGTCGACAGGGGGCCAAGAGACCCAGTACTTC. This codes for CASSQGSTGGQETQYF.

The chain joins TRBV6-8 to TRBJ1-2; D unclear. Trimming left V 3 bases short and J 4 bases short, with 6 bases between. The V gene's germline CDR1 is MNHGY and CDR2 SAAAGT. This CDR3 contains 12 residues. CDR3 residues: CASSYLGYGYTF. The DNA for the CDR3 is TGTGCCAGCAGTTATCTCGGCTATGGCTACACCTTC.

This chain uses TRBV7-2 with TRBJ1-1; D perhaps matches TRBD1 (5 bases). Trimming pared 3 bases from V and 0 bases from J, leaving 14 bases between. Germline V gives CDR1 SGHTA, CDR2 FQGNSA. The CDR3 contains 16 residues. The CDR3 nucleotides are TGTGCCAGCAGCTTGCAGGGAGGGCTCATGAACACTGAAGCTTTCTTT. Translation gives CASSLQGGLMNTEAFF.

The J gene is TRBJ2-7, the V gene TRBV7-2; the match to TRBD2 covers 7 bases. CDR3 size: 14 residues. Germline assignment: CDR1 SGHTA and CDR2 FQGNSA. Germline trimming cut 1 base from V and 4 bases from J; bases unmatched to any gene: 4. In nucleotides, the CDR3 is TGTGCCAGCAGCTTAGAAGACGGGAGGTACGAGCAGTACTTC. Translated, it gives CASSLEDGRYEQYF. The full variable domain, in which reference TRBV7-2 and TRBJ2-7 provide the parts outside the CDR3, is GAGVSQSPSNKVTEKGKDVELRCDPISGHTALYWYRQSLGQGLEFLIYFQGNSAPDKSGLPSDRFSAERTGGSVSTLTIQRTQQEDSAVYLCASSLEDGRYEQYFGPGTRLTVT.